This T cell receptor (beta chain) was captured in a study of T cells in Graves' hyperthyroidism and ophthalmopathy. Points from the study as a whole: Most expanded thyroid clonotypes above 0.001 recurred in blood.

This clonotype was observed at least ten times. Its antigen is unidentified. Researchers amplified the TCR beta CDR3 regions from RNA transcripts. TCR CDR3 underwent first-round RT-PCR with the HTBI primer set. From the multiplex PCR reads, TCRdb called clonotypes with MiXCR, one entry per CDR3 protein. The sample carries approximately 330,000 distinct CDR3 sequences, roughly 13% recorded once. Patients with ophthalmopathy all had a Clinical Activity Score of at least 3, a NOSPECS grade of at least 4 and duration under 3 months. This sequence originates from a woman in her forties with Graves' ophthalmopathy. The source material was blood.

In nucleotides, the CDR3 is TGTGCCAGCAGCTACCGGGACACCGACACCGGGGAGCTGTTTTTT. Protein sequence: CASSYRDTDTGELFF. V is TRBV7-6 and J is TRBJ2-2; a weak D match, TRBD1 (6 bases). The V end lost 4 bases, the J end lost 3 bases, and 12 bases lay between the germline ends. The CDR3 sequence is 15 residues long. The germline V gene has CDR1 SGHVS and CDR2 FNYEAQ.